A single sample is the source of the 4 T cell receptor beta chains below, sequenced in a study of T cell responses to AZD1222 COVID-19 vaccine (TCRdb year 2021). Read against the paper, the sample's time point label means: about 28 days (+/-7) after the second vaccine dose. Libraries were made using the immunoSEQ multiplex PCR assay. As stored in TCRdb, this immuneACCESS dataset retains in-frame rearrangements with V and J assigned. A fraction of the clones does not appear; measured against another copy, unresolved V genes explain less than half of the discrepancy, and the remainder lacks a known reason. The sample table lists some 120,000 clones, roughly 88% of them with a count of one. The ten top clones hold roughly a quarter of the sample. The sample in question was peripheral blood, obtained 28 days after the second AZD1222 dose. These receptors all stem from an adult who received the AZD1222 COVID-19 vaccine.

The CDR3 loop is CASSVNRSPYEQYF. The CDR3 DNA follows: TGCGCCAGCAGTGTAAATCGGAGTCCCTACGAGCAGTACTTC. The chain is built from TRBV10-1 and TRBJ2-7; D gene uncertain. The CDR3 extends over 14 amino acids. The V gene lost 4 bases and the J gene lost 2 bases, with 12 bases spanning the gap. CDR1 is WNHNN and CDR2 is SYGVQD in the germline V gene (reference sequence).

The V gene is TRBV5-1, the J gene TRBJ2-5, with D maybe TRBD2 (6 bases). Germline CDR1 and CDR2: SGHRS and YFSETQ. Trimming removed 0 bases at V and 9 bases at J, with 12 bases between. This CDR3 comprises 13 residues. The CDR3 is CASSLETRGAQYF. DNA of the CDR3: TGCGCCAGCAGCTTGGAGACCCGCGGGGCCCAGTACTTC.

This chain joins TRBV7-2 and TRBJ2-2; the D gene is possibly TRBD1 (5 bases). The CDR3 is made up of 17 amino acids. Trimming removed 1 base from V and 6 bases from J, with 18 bases in between. Germline CDR1 and CDR2: SGHTA and FQGNSA. The CDR3 is CASSLEVAQVHAGELFF. The CDR3 region has the DNA TGTGCCAGCAGCTTAGAAGTCGCACAGGTACATGCCGGGGAGCTGTTTTTT.

The chain has TRBV10-1 and TRBJ2-3, with D maybe TRBD2 (6 bases). Trimming took 4 bases from V and 4 from J, leaving 12 bases between them. CDR1 and CDR2 from the germline V gene are WNHNN and SYGVQD (reference sequence). This CDR3 has 14 residues. The CDR3 spells CASSASGVPDTQYF. CDR3 bases: TGCGCCAGCAGTGCTTCGGGGGTCCCAGATACGCAGTATTTT.